The 16 T cell receptor beta chains presented below share a single source sample, sequenced in a study of blood T cell repertoires in COVID-19. Clones were read by immunoSEQ multiplex PCR, and TCRdb kept only the in-frame ones, dropping some. The sample consists of about 150,000 clones, approximately 80% of them appearing once. The sample was peripheral blood. These receptors were collected from an older woman with active or convalescent COVID-19.

CDR3 DNA sequence: TGTGCCAGCAGCCCGACAGGGAAGGGAAACACTGAAGCTTTCTTT. Translated: CASSPTGKGNTEAFF. The V call is TRBV7-2, the J call TRBJ1-1, with TRBD1 matching over 7 bases. The V and J ends lost 5 bases and 2 bases, in that order; junction bases with no gene match: 8. The germline V gene has CDR1 SGHTA and CDR2 FQGNSA. The CDR3 runs to 15 residues.

The V call is TRBV27, the J call TRBJ2-1, with D perhaps matching TRBD1 (6 bases). The CDR3 is 17 amino acids. Trimming pared 5 bases from V and 5 bases from J, leaving 22 bases between. The germline V gene encodes CDR1 MNHEY and CDR2 SMNVEV (reference sequence). In nucleotides, the CDR3 is TGTGCCAGCAGTCCCCGAATATGGCTCAAGGGGGACAATGAGCAGTTCTTC. Protein sequence: CASSPRIWLKGDNEQFF.

J is TRBJ2-2 and V is TRBV5-1, with 9 bases matching TRBD1. The germline CDR1 and CDR2 sequences are SGHRS and YFSETQ. The length of the CDR3 is 16 residues. Trimming cost V 3 bases and J 6 bases; bases outside gene matches: 9. The CDR3 coding sequence is TGCGCCAGCAGCTCCGGGACAGGGCCGGGGTCCGGGGAGCTGTTTTTT. This sequence encodes CASSSGTGPGSGELFF.

The rearrangement uses TRBV9 and TRBJ2-1; TRBD2 aligns across 13 bases. The CDR3 spans 19 residues. CDR1 is SGDLS, CDR2 YYNGEE, per germline. The trim removed 4 bases at V and 0 bases at J, leaving 10 bases unmatched. The CDR3 here is CASSKPGTSGKGSYNEQFF. In nucleotides, the CDR3 is TGTGCCAGCAGCAAACCCGGGACTAGCGGGAAGGGCTCCTACAATGAGCAGTTCTTC.

The chain joins TRBV13 to TRBJ1-1; D is perhaps TRBD1 (5 bases). Trimming removed 5 bases at V and 1 base at J, with 8 bases between. Per the germline V gene, CDR1 is PRHDT and CDR2 is FYEKMQ (reference sequence). This CDR3 comprises 13 residues. Here the CDR3 reads CASSGGTNTEAFF. In nucleotides, the CDR3 is TGTGCCAGCAGCGGGGGGACGAACACTGAAGCTTTCTTT.

The chain recombines TRBV28 with TRBJ2-2; 11 bases map to TRBD1. The V gene's germline CDR1 is MDHEN and CDR2 SYDVKM. The trim removed 6 bases at V and 6 bases at J, leaving 6 bases unmatched. This CDR3 has 15 amino acids. The CDR3 loop is CASRLGTGGSGELFF. Written as DNA, the CDR3 is TGTGCCAGCAGACTCGGGACAGGGGGATCCGGGGAGCTGTTTTTT.

V is TRBV4-2 and J is TRBJ2-3; D gene ambiguous. The CDR3 has 15 amino acids. V was cut by 4 bases and J by 0 bases, with 11 bases left in between. CDR1 is LGHNA, CDR2 YNFKEQ, per germline. This chain's CDR3 is CASSRNSLSTDTQYF. In DNA, the CDR3 is TGTGCCAGCAGCCGAAATAGCCTTAGCACAGATACGCAGTATTTT.

This clone was found a few times. The chain employs TRBV3-1 (or the pseudogene TRBV3-2) and TRBJ1-3; TRBD1 aligns across 7 bases. V dropped 4 bases and J dropped 0; count of bases not matched to a gene: 6. This CDR3 has 16 amino acids. Germline lookup yields CDR1 LGHDT and CDR2 YNNKEL (reference sequence). The CDR3 region is CASSPQTGSSGNTIYF. The CDR3 DNA follows: TGTGCCAGCAGCCCTCAGACAGGGTCCTCTGGAAACACCATATATTTT.

The chain has TRBV6-2 or TRBV6-3 and TRBJ1-2; D is unresolved. Deletions cut 3 bases from V and 5 bases from J, with 13 bases between. The CDR3 runs to 14 residues. CDR1 MNHEY and CDR2 SVGEGT come from the germline V gene. The DNA of the CDR3 is TGTGCCAGCAGTTATGCCGGGAGTACTTATGGCTACACCTTC. Translation: CASSYAGSTYGYTF.

This clone is a singleton in its sample. J is TRBJ2-3 and V is TRBV5-5, with D tentatively TRBD2 (5 bases). The V end was cut by 0 bases, the J end by 11 bases, with 10 bases between. The length of the CDR3 is 12 residues. Germline V gene data show CDR1 as SGHKS and CDR2 as YYEKEE (reference sequence). The CDR3 sequence: CASSLGFGGQYF. CDR3 nucleotides: TGTGCCAGCAGCTTGGGATTTGGAGGGCAGTATTTT. The full variable domain, in which reference TRBV5-5 and TRBJ2-3 provide the parts outside the CDR3, is DAGVTQSPTHLIKTRGQQVTLRCSPISGHKSVSWYQQVLGQGPQFIFQYYEKEERGRGNFPDRFSARQFPNYSSELNVNALLLGDSALYLCASSLGFGGQYFGPGTRLTVL.

This clone was observed a handful of times. This sequence joins TRBV28 and TRBJ1-2, with 9 bases aligning to TRBD1. The CDR3 spans 15 residues. The germline CDR1 and CDR2 sequences are MDHEN and SYDVKM. With 4 bases clipped from V and 5 bases from J, the junction kept 8 bases outside the gene matches. CDR3 loop: CASSYTGTGIYGYTF. The CDR3, as DNA: TGTGCCAGCAGTTATACCGGGACAGGGATATATGGCTACACCTTC.

The genes are TRBV7-3 and TRBJ2-1; TRBD1 agrees at 8 bases. This CDR3 comprises 15 residues. The germline V gene has CDR1 SGHTA and CDR2 FQGTGA. After removal of 5 bases from V and 0 bases from J, the junction contained 3 bases not matched to a gene. In DNA form, the CDR3 reads TGTGCCAGCAGCCCCGACAGGGGCTCCTACAATGAGCAGTTCTTC. The encoded protein is CASSPDRGSYNEQFF.

This chain links TRBV28 with TRBJ1-3; the D gene is possibly TRBD1 (5 bases). This CDR3 has 14 amino acids. Germline V CDR1 and CDR2: MDHEN, SYDVKM. The V and J ends lost 6 bases and 5 bases respectively, with 14 bases between them. For the CDR3, the DNA is TGTGCCAGCAGCTGGAGAGCGGGGCGAAACACCATATATTTT. This codes for CASSWRAGRNTIYF.

This sequence joins TRBV5-5 and TRBJ1-2; maybe TRBD1 (6 bases). The CDR3 extends over 15 amino acids. V was shortened by 3 bases and J by 3 bases, with 15 bases between the two germline ends. Germline V CDR1 and CDR2: SGHKS, YYEKEE (reference sequence). The CDR3 sequence is CASSSPRGVDYGYTF. CDR3 DNA: TGTGCCAGCAGCTCGCCCAGGGGTGTTGACTATGGCTACACCTTC.

This clone was detected a few times. This sequence joins TRBV9 and TRBJ1-2, with a weak D call TRBD1 (5 bases). The V gene's germline CDR1 is SGDLS and CDR2 YYNGEE. CDR3 length: 15 amino acids. V was trimmed by 3 bases and J by 4 bases, leaving 16 bases between them. The CDR3 DNA follows: TGTGCCAGCAGCGCGGGACTTTCAGAGAGCTATGGCTACACCTTC. It yields the protein CASSAGLSESYGYTF.

The chain carries TRBV10-3 and TRBJ1-2; 8 bases agree with TRBD1. V lost 6 bases, J lost 6 bases, and 3 bases stayed unmatched. CDR1 is ENHRY and CDR2 is SYGVKD in the germline V gene. This CDR3 has 12 residues. In DNA, the CDR3 is TGTGCCATCAGGCAGGACAGGGATGGCTACACCTTC. Translating it yields CAIRQDRDGYTF.